These 21 T cell receptor beta chains were sequenced from one sample in a study of blood T cell repertoires in COVID-19. The method was immunoSEQ multiplex PCR; TCRdb's version includes in-frame clones alone and lacks a portion of them. The sample holds about 210,000 clones; 81% are singletons and the top ten take 8.5% to 10%. The sequenced material came from PBMCs or T cells enriched from blood (not recorded which). The receptors here all came from a woman between 50 and 59 years old with acute COVID-19.

This rearrangement joins TRBV5-5 to TRBJ2-1, with TRBD1 identical over 7 bases. Germline V gene data show CDR1 as SGHKS and CDR2 as YYEKEE (reference sequence). CDR3 size: 16 residues. Unmatched junction bases numbered 7, after V lost 4 bases and J lost 0 bases. CDR3 protein: CASSPGQASSYNEQFF. The CDR3 DNA reads as TGTGCCAGCAGCCCTGGACAGGCGAGCTCCTACAATGAGCAGTTCTTC.

This chain uses TRBV10-3 with TRBJ1-6; D is unclear. The CDR3 is 14 residues long. The V gene's germline CDR1 is ENHRY and CDR2 SYGVKD. V was clipped by 2 bases and J by 6 bases, with 8 bases between them. CDR3 nucleotides: TGTGCCATCAGTGAGGACACGTCTAATTCACCCCTCCACTTT. Translating gives CAISEDTSNSPLHF.

The chain couples TRBV5-1 to TRBJ2-1, with TRBD2 identical over 8 bases. This CDR3 is 15 amino acids long. CDR1 and CDR2 from the germline V gene are SGHRS and YFSETQ. V dropped 0 bases and J dropped 4; count of bases not matched to a gene: 3. CDR3 DNA: TGCGCCAGCAGCTTGGTAGCGGGATCTTACAATGAGCAGTTCTTC. This sequence encodes CASSLVAGSYNEQFF.

This clone was detected a few times. V and J are TRBV2 and TRBJ1-3, with D unclear. The germline gives CDR1 SNHLY, CDR2 FYNNEI. This CDR3 has 17 residues. V gave up 6 bases and J gave up 0 bases, with 18 bases separating them. The CDR3 reads CASRAPGSEGSGNTIYF. The CDR3 region has the DNA TGTGCCAGCAGGGCACCCGGGAGTGAAGGCTCTGGAAACACCATATATTTT.

Only one count was recorded for this clone. The chain is built from TRBV9 and TRBJ2-1; maybe TRBD1 (5 bases). The V gene lost 0 bases and the J gene lost 6 bases, with 19 bases spanning the gap. The length of the CDR3 is 17 residues. CDR1 is SGDLS, CDR2 YYNGEE, per germline. This CDR3 is CASSVDPASGRTNEQFF. The CDR3 bases are TGTGCCAGCAGCGTAGATCCCGCGTCAGGGCGAACCAATGAGCAGTTCTTC.

This chain connects TRBV5-1 to TRBJ1-3; 7 nucleotides line up with TRBD1. The CDR3 extends over 16 amino acids. Germline trimming cut 3 bases from V and 0 bases from J; bases unmatched to any gene: 6. Looked up from germline, CDR1 is SGHRS and CDR2 is YFSETQ. In DNA, the CDR3 is TGCGCCAGCAGCTACGGACAGGAGGGCTCTGGAAACACCATATATTTT. It codes for CASSYGQEGSGNTIYF.

Only a few counts were recorded for this clone. The V and J genes are TRBV18 and TRBJ1-4; the D gene is possibly TRBD1 (5 bases). V was trimmed by 5 bases and J by 7 bases, leaving 11 bases between them. The germline CDR1 and CDR2 sequences are KGHSH and LQKENI. The CDR3 totals 13 residues. DNA for the CDR3: TGTGCCAGCTCAGGCAGGGAAAGTGAAAAACTGTTTTTT. This gives the protein CASSGRESEKLFF.

This chain joins TRBV29-1 and TRBJ2-1, with TRBD2 matching 12 bases. CDR1 and CDR2 (germline): SQVTM, ANQGSEA. This CDR3 region has 14 residues. J gave up 7 bases and V 7 bases, and 8 bases lay outside the gene matches. The CDR3 loop is CSASSGGARNEQFF. The CDR3 nucleotides read TGCAGCGCCTCTAGCGGGGGGGCCCGTAATGAGCAGTTCTTC.

This clone has a single count. The chain is built from TRBV5-1 and TRBJ2-3; D perhaps matches TRBD1 (6 bases). The CDR3 extends over 15 amino acids. Germline V gene data show CDR1 as SGHRS and CDR2 as YFSETQ. V was trimmed by 4 bases and J by 1 base, leaving 13 bases between them. The CDR3: CASSNSGDRTDTQYF. The CDR3 DNA reads TGCGCCAGCAGCAATTCAGGGGACCGCACAGATACGCAGTATTTT.

This clone was seen many times. V usage is TRBV7-9 and J usage is TRBJ2-3, with TRBD2 matching over 9 bases. The CDR3 spans 17 residues. The V and J ends lost 1 base and 1 base, in that order; junction bases with no gene match: 6. Germline CDR1 and CDR2: SEHNR and FQNEAQ (reference sequence). The CDR3 nucleotides read TGTGCCAGCAGCTTAGGAGCTAGCGGGGCTCGCACAGATACGCAGTATTTT. Amino acid sequence: CASSLGASGARTDTQYF.

The chain recombines TRBV14 with TRBJ2-7; D is ambiguous. The CDR3 length is 13 residues. V was trimmed by 4 bases and J by 6 bases, leaving 13 bases between them. CDR1 is SGHDN and CDR2 is FVKESK in the germline V gene. CDR3 nucleotide sequence: TGTGCCAGCAGCCCTCTCCCAGGAACCGAGCAGTACTTC. It specifies CASSPLPGTEQYF.

The J gene is TRBJ2-5, the V gene TRBV28, with TRBD2 matching over 10 bases. Trimming at V came to 6 bases and at J to 0 bases, leaving 16 bases not matched to a gene. The germline CDR1 and CDR2 sequences are MDHEN and SYDVKM. The CDR3 has 19 residues. The CDR3 reads CASSRDPSGSLGNQETQYF. The CDR3 DNA reads as TGTGCCAGCAGCCGAGACCCTAGCGGGAGTCTTGGGAACCAAGAGACCCAGTACTTC.

The rearrangement links TRBV4-3 to TRBJ2-7; the D is unclear. The V gene's germline CDR1 is LGHNA and CDR2 YSLEER. This CDR3 region has 14 residues. V lost 0 bases to trimming and J lost 2 bases, with 8 bases between them. The CDR3 protein is CASSQDLGPYEQYF. DNA for the CDR3: TGCGCCAGCAGCCAAGATCTTGGCCCCTACGAGCAGTACTTC.

V gene TRBV30 combines with J gene TRBJ1-2; 10 positions match TRBD1. Germline-derived CDR1 and CDR2 are GTSNPN and SVGIG (reference sequence). Germline trimming cut 0 bases from V and 3 bases from J; bases unmatched to any gene: 4. The CDR3 length is 15 residues. The CDR3: CAWSVKTGGYYGYTF. CDR3 in DNA: TGTGCCTGGAGTGTGAAGACAGGGGGCTACTATGGCTACACCTTC.

For the CDR3, the DNA is TGTGCCAGCAGTCAGGGCCTCTATGGCTACACCTTC. Translating it yields CASSQGLYGYTF. V gene TRBV6-5 combines with J gene TRBJ1-2; the D gene is possibly TRBD1 (5 bases). Germline values: CDR1 MNHEY, CDR2 SVGAGI. The CDR3 covers 12 residues. The germline V and J ends were trimmed by 5 bases and 4 bases, with 8 bases remaining between them.

The CDR3 DNA reads as TGTGCCAGCAGCTTAGTGCGTTCCACCGGGGAGCTGTTTTTT. It is translated as CASSLVRSTGELFF. The chain links TRBV7-8 to TRBJ2-2; the D is unclear. The length of the CDR3 is 14 residues. V lost 1 base to trimming and J lost 4 bases, with 7 bases between them. Germline assignment: CDR1 SGHVS and CDR2 FQNEAQ.

The sample holds a few counts of this clone. The rearrangement links TRBV29-1 to TRBJ2-2; D not resolved. Germline-derived CDR1 and CDR2 are SQVTM and ANQGSEA. V was trimmed by 7 bases and J by 4 bases, leaving 10 bases between them. CDR3 length: 12 residues. The CDR3 DNA sequence: TGCAGCGGAAGAGGTTCCACCGGGGAGCTGTTTTTT. It yields the protein CSGRGSTGELFF.

The rearrangement joins TRBV10-2 to TRBJ2-2; perhaps TRBD1 as D (5 bases). The CDR3 is 16 residues long. Trimming stripped 7 bases from V and 0 bases from J, with 15 bases between. Germline V gene lookup returns CDR1 WSHSY and CDR2 SAAADI. The CDR3 nucleotides read TGCGCCAGCACCGTACCTCGACAGACGAACACCGGGGAGCTGTTTTTT. It translates to CASTVPRQTNTGELFF.

This clone was picked up a small number of times. This chain connects TRBV11-2 to TRBJ2-1; TRBD2 is a possible D gene (6 bases). The CDR3 loop spans 15 amino acids. Between the trimmed V and J ends, which lost 5 bases and 3 bases, there was a span of 14 bases. Looked up from germline, CDR1 is SGHAT and CDR2 is FQNNGV. The CDR3 here is CASSPPLGSYNEQFF. The CDR3 DNA is TGTGCCAGCAGCCCCCCCCTCGGGAGCTACAATGAGCAGTTCTTC. Together with reference TRBV11-2 and TRBJ2-1, the CDR3 gives the full variable domain: EAGVAQSPRYKIIEKRQSVAFWCNPISGHATLYWYQQILGQGPKLLIQFQNNGVVDDSQLPKDRFSAERLKGVDSTLKIQPAKLEDSAVYLCASSPPLGSYNEQFFGPGTRLTVL.

The chain joins TRBV7-6 to TRBJ2-7; D is uncertain. V was pared by 0 bases and J by 6 bases, with 9 bases between. Germline values: CDR1 SGHVS, CDR2 FNYEAQ. This CDR3 comprises 13 residues. Here the CDR3 DNA reads TGTGCCAGCAGCTTAGCATACCCCGGCGAGCAGTACTTC. Protein sequence: CASSLAYPGEQYF.

The sample holds one count of this clone. The rearrangement joins TRBV7-9 to TRBJ2-7; D may be TRBD1 (5 bases). The germline CDR1 and CDR2 sequences are SEHNR and FQNEAQ (reference sequence). There are 15 residues in the CDR3. Trimming shortened V by 5 bases and J by 4 bases, and 18 bases separated the two germline ends. CDR3 coding DNA: TGTGCCAGCAGCCTAGGATCTGGGGCCCATTACGAGCAGTACTTC. Its protein product is CASSLGSGAHYEQYF. Using reference TRBV7-9 and TRBJ2-7 for the parts outside the CDR3, the full variable domain is DTGVSQNPRHKITKRGQNVTFRCDPISEHNRLYWYRQTLGQGPEFLTYFQNEAQLEKSRLLSDRFSAERPKGSFSTLEIQRTEQGDSAMYLCASSLGSGAHYEQYFGPGTRLTVT.